This T cell receptor (beta chain) was obtained from a study of T-cell reconstitution after alpha-beta-depleted transplantation in children (dated by TCRdb to the mid-2010s). About the investigation overall: The study quantitatively tracked T-cell immune reconstitution after TCRalphabeta/CD19-depleted allogeneic hematopoietic cell transplantation in children using TCR repertoire profiling. Paper-wide results and their limitations: About two months after transplant, the apparently early recovery of alphabetaT-cell counts reportedly depended on just several hundred clones that had expanded rapidly and came from non-depleted graft cells. In some patients, the high TCRbeta diversity seen at day 60 was put down to recipient T cells and intrathymic progenitors that had survived conditioning. Over the following months the frequencies of hyperexpanded clones went down, and after one year T-cell counts and TCRbeta diversity were mostly credited to newly produced T cells.

A distance of 6 bases separates the germline ends of V and J, which lose 5 bases and 5 bases respectively. Including cysteine and phenylalanine, the CDR3 has 11 amino acids. The CDR3 DNA has 33 bases and is translated from base 1. From a lookup of the germline V gene, CDR1 and CDR2 are SGHTA and FQGNSA. Library preparation was by PCR. The instrument was an Illumina HiSeq 2500. To normalize quantification of the TCRbeta repertoire, the TCR libraries were built with molecular barcoding that relied on unique molecular identifiers. TCRdb reprocessed the public reads (quality trimming at Q25 with fastp, clone calling with MiXCR) and kept in-frame beta chains. Under each unique CDR3 protein, matching rows form one entry showing the most common genes and DNA. In this sample the table shows around 300,000 distinct CDR3 sequences, about a quarter of which occur a single time. The top ten constitute about a tenth of the sample.

This clonotype appeared many times. The antigen it binds to is not known. Base qualities are not recorded, but no much larger clone differs from it by a single base. Sample treatment or condition, as interpreted from the label and publication: allogeneic hematopoietic cell transplantation with graft depleted of TCRalphabeta T cells and CD19 B cells. The children who served as transplant recipients had been given grafts of TCRalphabeta/CD19-depleted allogeneic hematopoietic cells. The input for sequencing was PBMCs, mostly from graft donor cells, taken 180 days after TCRalphabeta/CD19-depleted stem cell transplant. The chain employs TRBV7-2 and TRBJ1-2; no D segment can be confidently identified. This receptor was identified in a male patient between 10 and 17 years old who had a stem cell transplant for acute lymphoblastic leukemia, so the T cells may come from the graft donor. The DNA sequence follows: TGTGCCAGCAGCGATAATTATGGCTACACCTTC. Its amino acids are CASSDNYGYTF.